The 18 T cell receptor beta chains below all came from one sample that was sequenced in a study of memory CD4+ T cells and cytomegalovirus serostatus. Some clones are missing from TCRdb's copy, which holds only in-frame ones; the method was immunoSEQ multiplex PCR. This sample has some 26,000 clones; under 85% occur once, and the top ten carry approximately 0.68%. The sort gate was single viable CD3+CD4+CD8-CD45RO+ cells for memory CD4+ T cells. The sequenced sample consisted of memory CD4+ T cells from blood. The source of these receptors is an adult in good health and CMV-seronegative.

The CDR3 DNA sequence: TGTGCCAGCAGACAGCAGGGAAGGAGCGGCTACACCTTC. It specifies CASRQQGRSGYTF. V usage is TRBV6-5 and J usage is TRBJ1-2; tentative D call: TRBD1 (5 bases). The CDR3 loop spans 13 amino acids. Trimming cost V 6 bases and J 8 bases, with 16 bases left between them. In germline, CDR1 is MNHEY, CDR2 SVGAGI.

This chain links TRBV18 with TRBJ2-2, with 7 bases fitting TRBD2. The V gene's germline CDR1 is KGHSH and CDR2 LQKENI. V lost 3 bases, J lost 1 base, and 2 bases stayed unmatched. The CDR3 is 15 amino acids. CDR3 region: CASSPWEGNTGELFF. The DNA for the CDR3 is TGTGCCAGCTCACCGTGGGAGGGGAACACCGGGGAGCTGTTTTTT. The full variable domain, rest sourced from reference TRBV18 and TRBJ2-2, is NAGVMQNPRHLVRRRGQEARLRCSPMKGHSHVYWYRQLPEEGLKFMVYLQKENIIDESGMPKERFSAEFPKEGPSILRIQQVVRGDSAAYFCASSPWEGNTGELFFGEGSRLTVL.

This clone occurred once. The V call is TRBV7-8, the J call TRBJ1-3; no clear D. Germline values: CDR1 SGHVS, CDR2 FQNEAQ. V was pared by 0 bases and J by 6 bases, with 9 bases between. There are 14 residues in the CDR3. CDR3 loop: CASSLAREVNTIYF. CDR3 DNA sequence: TGTGCCAGCAGCTTAGCTAGGGAGGTAAACACCATATATTTT. The variable domain in full, with the rest retrieved from reference TRBV7-8 and TRBJ1-3, is GAGVSQSPRYKVAKRGQDVALRCDPISGHVSLFWYQQALGQGPEFLTYFQNEAQLDKSGLPSDRFFAERPEGSVSTLKIQRTQQEDSAVYLCASSLAREVNTIYFGEGSWLTVV.

The chain employs TRBV5-4 and TRBJ1-5; D possibly corresponds to TRBD1 (5 bases). V lost 2 bases and J 1 base, leaving 10 bases between the germline ends. This CDR3 spans 15 amino acids. Germline CDR1 is SGHNT and CDR2 is YYREEE (reference sequence). CDR3: CASSFGGTSNQPQHF. For the CDR3, the DNA is TGTGCCAGCAGCTTTGGGGGTACGAGCAATCAGCCCCAGCATTTT.

The chain employs TRBV5-5 and TRBJ1-1, with D unclear. Per the germline V gene, CDR1 is SGHKS and CDR2 is YYEKEE (reference sequence). The CDR3 has 13 amino acids. Trimming removed 5 bases from V and 3 bases from J, with 11 bases in between. In nucleotides, the CDR3 is TGTGCCAGCAGGACCAAGGCTTACACTGAAGCTTTCTTT. As protein: CASRTKAYTEAFF. The full variable domain, rest sourced from reference TRBV5-5 and TRBJ1-1, is DAGVTQSPTHLIKTRGQQVTLRCSPISGHKSVSWYQQVLGQGPQFIFQYYEKEERGRGNFPDRFSARQFPNYSSELNVNALLLGDSALYLCASRTKAYTEAFFGQGTRLTVV.

The chain recombines TRBV4-2 with TRBJ2-7; D gene unclear. The CDR3 runs to 14 residues. The V and J ends lost 1 base and 3 bases respectively, with 10 bases between them. In germline, CDR1 is LGHNA, CDR2 YNFKEQ. CDR3 nucleotide sequence: TGTGCCAGCAGCCAAGGTCTAGGGTTCTACGAGCAGTACTTC. Translating gives CASSQGLGFYEQYF.

The chain combines TRBV18 with TRBJ2-3, with 8 bases matching TRBD1. V lost 3 bases and J lost 2; bases outside the gene matches: 4. Germline assignment: CDR1 KGHSH and CDR2 LQKENI. This CDR3 spans 15 amino acids. The CDR3 coding sequence is TGTGCCAGCTCACCCGGACAGGGCTTCACAGATACGCAGTATTTT. Protein product: CASSPGQGFTDTQYF.

The chain joins TRBV7-6 to TRBJ2-2; no clear D. V was trimmed by 6 bases and J by 2 bases, leaving 13 bases between them. The germline V gene encodes CDR1 SGHVS and CDR2 FNYEAQ. The CDR3 spans 15 residues. The CDR3 protein is CASRVSSDNTGELFF. CDR3 coding DNA: TGTGCCAGCAGGGTCTCTTCGGATAACACCGGGGAGCTGTTTTTT. The variable domain in full, with the rest retrieved from reference TRBV7-6 and TRBJ2-2, is GAGVSQSPRYKVTKRGQDVALRCDPISGHVSLYWYRQALGQGPEFLTYFNYEAQQDKSGLPNDRFSAERPEGSISTLTIQRTEQRDSAMYRCASRVSSDNTGELFFGEGSRLTVL.

The chain carries TRBV28 and TRBJ1-4; 9 nucleotides match TRBD1. The CDR3 is 17 amino acids. Trimming at V came to 6 bases and at J to 0 bases, leaving 8 bases not matched to a gene. Germline V gives CDR1 MDHEN, CDR2 SYDVKM. CDR3 sequence reads: CASSRDRARSTNEKLFF. DNA for the CDR3: TGTGCCAGCAGCAGGGACAGGGCAAGGTCAACTAATGAAAAACTGTTTTTT.

This chain uses TRBV11-2 with TRBJ1-2; no reliable D call. CDR1 is SGHAT, CDR2 FQNNGV, per germline. The CDR3 is 13 residues long. Deletions cut 5 bases from V and 0 bases from J, with 7 bases between. CDR3 residues: CASSPTTNYGYTF. DNA for the CDR3: TGTGCCAGCAGCCCGACAACTAACTATGGCTACACCTTC.

This chain connects TRBV14 to TRBJ2-1; D possibly corresponds to TRBD1 (5 bases). The CDR3 totals 14 residues. Trimming took off 0 bases at V and 5 bases at J, with 8 bases between the two ends. Germline CDR1 is SGHDN and CDR2 is FVKESK. The CDR3 sequence: CASSQDQGDNEQFF. The DNA for the CDR3 is TGTGCCAGCAGCCAAGATCAAGGGGACAATGAGCAGTTCTTC.

CDR3 nucleotides: TGTGCCAGCAGTGGGAGGGGTTGGTTGAACTATGGCTACACCTTC. Protein product: CASSGRGWLNYGYTF. The genes are TRBV6-1 and TRBJ1-2, with D possibly being TRBD1 (5 bases). Per germline, CDR1 MNHNS and CDR2 SASEGT. V was shortened by 4 bases and J by 2 bases, with 14 bases between the two germline ends. This CDR3 is 15 amino acids long.

A word on this clone: One end of the junction is discordant with germline, which a read error may explain. This rearrangement joins TRBV9 to TRBJ2-7, with TRBD1 matching 10 bases. The CDR3 has 12 amino acids. The germline CDR1 and CDR2 sequences are SGDLS and YYNGEE. CDR3 coding DNA: TGTGCCAGCAGTACACCGGGACAGGGGCTCTATTTC. Translated: CASSTPGQGLYF.

The CDR3 protein is CASSLDRGDQETQYF. CDR3 in DNA: TGTGCCAGCAGCTTAGATCGGGGGGACCAAGAGACCCAGTACTTC. V usage is TRBV11-2 and J usage is TRBJ2-5, with TRBD2 matching 7 bases. Germline V gene lookup returns CDR1 SGHAT and CDR2 FQNNGV. The CDR3 has 15 amino acids. Trimming removed 0 bases from V and 0 bases from J; junction bases left unmatched: 1.

The chain is built from TRBV7-2 and TRBJ1-1; the D gene is possibly TRBD1 (5 bases). Per germline, CDR1 SGHTA and CDR2 FQGNSA. The CDR3 covers 15 residues. V was clipped by 0 bases and J by 4 bases, with 12 bases between them. The CDR3 coding sequence is TGTGCCAGCAGCTTAGCAGGGGCAGGGATCACTGAAGCTTTCTTT. This gives the protein CASSLAGAGITEAFF.

V usage is TRBV14 and J usage is TRBJ1-5; maybe TRBD1 (5 bases). Trimming stripped 0 bases from V and 0 bases from J, with 12 bases between. Germline V CDR1 and CDR2: SGHDN, FVKESK. The CDR3 has 17 amino acids. CDR3 DNA: TGTGCCAGCAGCCAAGATCGGACAAATGATAGCAATCAGCCCCAGCATTTT. It specifies CASSQDRTNDSNQPQHF.

Only one count was recorded for this clone. The V gene is TRBV7-2, the J gene TRBJ1-2; 8 bases are a match to TRBD1. V shed 5 bases and J 6 bases; nucleotides not matched to a gene: 8. CDR3 length: 14 residues. Per the germline V gene, CDR1 is SGHTA and CDR2 is FQGNSA. The CDR3 reads CASSTGQAIDGYTF. The CDR3 region has the DNA TGTGCCAGCAGCACGGGACAGGCCATAGATGGCTACACCTTC.

The chain joins TRBV6-5 to TRBJ1-6, with D maybe TRBD1 (6 bases). Germline CDR1 reads MNHEY; CDR2 reads SVGAGI. V dropped 5 bases and J dropped 5 bases, with 10 bases sitting between them. This CDR3 spans 14 amino acids. The CDR3 DNA reads as TGTGCCAGCAGTCGCCGGACAGATAATTCACCCCTCCACTTT. Protein sequence: CASSRRTDNSPLHF.